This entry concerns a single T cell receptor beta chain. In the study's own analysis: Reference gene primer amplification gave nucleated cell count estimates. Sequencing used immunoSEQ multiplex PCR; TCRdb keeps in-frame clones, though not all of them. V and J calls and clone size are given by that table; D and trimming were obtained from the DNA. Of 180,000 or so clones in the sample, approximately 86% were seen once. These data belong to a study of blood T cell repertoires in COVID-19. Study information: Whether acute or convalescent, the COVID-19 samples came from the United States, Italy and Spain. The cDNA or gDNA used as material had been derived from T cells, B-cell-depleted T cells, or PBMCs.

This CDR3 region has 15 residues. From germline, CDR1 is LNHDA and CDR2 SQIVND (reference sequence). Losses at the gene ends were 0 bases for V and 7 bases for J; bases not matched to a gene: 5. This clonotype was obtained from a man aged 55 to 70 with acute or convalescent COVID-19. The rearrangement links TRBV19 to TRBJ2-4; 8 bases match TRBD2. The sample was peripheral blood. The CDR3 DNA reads TGTGCCAGTAGTATAGATCGGGGGGGCCGGAACATTCAGTACTTC. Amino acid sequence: CASSIDRGGRNIQYF. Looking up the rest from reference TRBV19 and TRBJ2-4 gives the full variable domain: DGGITQSPKYLFRKEGQNVTLSCEQNLNHDAMYWYRQDPGQGLRLIYYSQIVNDFQKGDIAEGYSVSREKKESFPLTVTSAQKNPTAFYLCASSIDRGGRNIQYFGAGTRLSVL.